This TCR beta chain came from a study of PD-1 blockade in mismatch repair-deficient tumors. Study at large: Enrolled about 2013-2017, patients had progressing, pretreated mismatch repair-deficient cancers of approximately 13 types. Study-level findings and limits: After pembrolizumab, tumor-resident clones rose rapidly, then generally contracted before radiologic responses.

TCRdb's copy holds only in-frame clones and misses some; the assay was immunoSEQ multiplex PCR. The profile shows under 50,000 clones, approximately 80% of them singletons. This clone was seen more than once but under ten times. Its antigen is currently unknown. Per germline, CDR1 MGHDK and CDR2 SYGVNS. This CDR3 has 15 residues. The J segment lost 1 base and the V segment lost 4 bases, leaving 7 bases of the junction unmatched. Mismatch repair deficiency was confirmed in all patients, by PCR or immunohistochemistry. TCRs were sequenced from a few patients responding to pembrolizumab. The receptor comes from an adult with mismatch repair-deficient cancer. The chain couples TRBV25-1 to TRBJ2-7, with 7 bases that match TRBD1. This specimen was PBMCs, taken before pembrolizumab treatment. The CDR3 protein is CASSGDNRGSYEQYF. The CDR3 DNA reads TGTGCCAGCAGTGGGGACAACAGGGGATCCTACGAGCAGTACTTC.